Listed below are T cell receptor beta chains from one sample, sequenced in a study of metastatic and nonmetastatic thyroid tumors. TCRdb reprocessed the PCR reads using MiXCR. Among tens of thousands of clones listed, approximately 19% were seen once. The specimen sequenced was blood. Receptors were obtained from a female donor with papillary thyroid cancer or a benign thyroid nodule (not recorded which). Some clones in this sample may be carry-over from other donors' samples. Both conserved end residues are part of each CDR3. A D gene is named only where the DNA matches it firmly. Some rows have no size entry. The others give once, few or many, or a class for an expanded clone.

TRBD1,TRBV19,-,TRBJ2-7,TGTGCCAGTAGCGTTAGACAGGGGACCGAGCAGTACTTC,CASSVRQGTEQYF
TRBD1,TRBV2,many,TRBJ2-3,TGTGCCAGCTCCGTGGGACAGGGGACAGATACGCAGTATTTT,CASSVGQGTDTQYF
TRBD1,TRBV18,-,TRBJ2-1,TGTGCCAGCTCAAAGACAGGGTACTACAATGAGCAGTTCTTC,CASSKTGYYNEQFF
-,TRBV7-2,many,TRBJ1-6,TGTGCCAGCGCAGGGACCTATAATTCACCCCTCCACTTT,CASAGTYNSPLHF
TRBD2,TRBV7-2,many,TRBJ2-3,TGTGCCAGCAGCCCAGGACTAGCGGGGGGCACAGATACGCAGTATTTT,CASSPGLAGGTDTQYF
-,TRBV5-1,many,TRBJ1-5,TGCGCCAGCAGCTTTCAGGGTGGGCAGGAACAGCCCCAGCATTTT,CASSFQGGQEQPQHF
TRBD2,TRBV11-2,-,TRBJ2-1,TGTGCCAGCAGCCCAACTAGCGGGGGTAGTTCCTACAATGAGCAGTTCTTC,CASSPTSGGSSYNEQFF
-,TRBV19,-,TRBJ2-3,TGTGCCAGTAGCCGTGAGGGTGAGGTAGATACGCAGTATTTT,CASSREGEVDTQYF
-,TRBV6-2/TRBV6-3,few,TRBJ2-2,TGTGCCAGCAGCCCCCGGGACACCGGGGAGCTGTTTTTT,CASSPRDTGELFF
-,TRBV19,many,TRBJ1-5,TGTGCCAGTAGTATTGAACTGATTAGCAATCAGCCCCAGCATTTT,CASSIELISNQPQHF
TRBD1,TRBV15,many,TRBJ2-5,TGTGCCACCAGCAGACCCGGGACAGGGGAAGAGACCCAGTACTTC,CATSRPGTGEETQYF
-,TRBV27,many,TRBJ2-5,TGTGCCAGCAGTCTTCGGACAGAAGAGACCCAGTACTTC,CASSLRTEETQYF
TRBD1,TRBV9,many,TRBJ2-7,TGTGCCAGCAGCGTACGACAGGGCTACGAGCAGTACTTC,CASSVRQGYEQYF
-,TRBV2,medium-sized,TRBJ2-7,TGTGCCAGCAGTTTCTCCTACGAGCAGTACTTC,CASSFSYEQYF
-,TRBV11-2,-,TRBJ2-7,TGTGCCAGCAGCTTAGGTGGTGGGGACGGCTACGAGCAGTACTTC,CASSLGGGDGYEQYF
-,TRBV6-2/TRBV6-3,many,TRBJ2-3,TGTGCCAGCAGTATACCGGGAATCACAGATACGCAGTATTTT,CASSIPGITDTQYF
-,TRBV10-2,many,TRBJ1-6,TGCGCCAGCATTGGGGGGCGATCACCCCTCCACTTT,CASIGGRSPLHF
TRBD2,TRBV27,-,TRBJ2-6,TGTGCCAGCAGTAAAGGACTAGCCGCTTACTCTGGGGCCAACGTCCTGACTTTC,CASSKGLAAYSGANVLTF
-,TRBV28,-,TRBJ2-6,TGTGCCAGCAGTTTACCGTCCAGCTCTGGGGCCAACGTCCTGACTTTC,CASSLPSSSGANVLTF
-,TRBV3-1,many,TRBJ2-3,TGTGCCAGCAGCCAAGATCCAACGGCGCCTACAGATACGCAGTATTTT,CASSQDPTAPTDTQYF
TRBD1,TRBV27,few,TRBJ1-2,TGTGCCAGCAGAAACAGGGGTCGTAACTATGGCTACACCTTC,CASRNRGRNYGYTF
TRBD2,TRBV6-5,many,TRBJ2-7,TGTGCCAGCAGTTACAAGCGGGGGGTCTACGAGCAGTACTTC,CASSYKRGVYEQYF
-,TRBV11-1,-,TRBJ2-6,TGTGCCAGCAGCTTATCGGGGGTGACTGGGGCCAACTTCTTGACTTTC,CASSLSGVTGANFLTF
TRBD1,TRBV7-3,many,TRBJ1-1,TGTGCCAGCAGCACAACAGGGGCGAACGAAGCTTTCTTT,CASSTTGANEAFF
TRBD1,TRBV6-1,-,TRBJ2-7,TGTGCCAGCAGTGAACTATCGACAGGGGGCTCCTACGAGCAGTACTTC,CASSELSTGGSYEQYF
TRBD2,TRBV2,many,TRBJ2-3,TGTGCCAGCAGTGGGATTTTAGCGGGGGTCAACACAGATACGCAGTATTTT,CASSGILAGVNTDTQYF
TRBD1,TRBV15,-,TRBJ2-1,TGTGCCACCAGCAAGGACAGGGTTGACGACAATGAGCAGTTCTTC,CATSKDRVDDNEQFF
-,TRBV7-9,-,TRBJ2-3,TGTGCCAGCAGCTTAGACGCCCTAGAGGATACGCAGTATTTT,CASSLDALEDTQYF
TRBD1,TRBV19,many,TRBJ1-4,TGTGCCAGTAGTACGGACAGGGGGCTTAGAGAAAAACTGTTTTTT,CASSTDRGLREKLFF
-,TRBV6-1,medium-sized,TRBJ2-2,TGTGCCAGCAATCGGGTTGGCACCGGGGAGCTGTTTTTT,CASNRVGTGELFF
TRBD1,TRBV19,medium-sized,TRBJ1-5,TGTGCCAGTAGTATGGGACAGGGTGGCCAGCCCCAGCATTTT,CASSMGQGGQPQHF
-,TRBV7-9,many,TRBJ2-5,TGTGCCAGCAGCTCAGGAGAGACCCAGTACTTC,CASSSGETQYF
-,TRBV4-1,-,TRBJ1-1,TGCGCCAGCAGCCAAGAGGAGGACACTGAAGCTTTCTTT,CASSQEEDTEAFF
TRBD1,TRBV20-1,-,TRBJ2-7,TGCAGTGGTGGGACAGGGGGGAATATTATCTACGAGCAGTACTTC,CSGGTGGNIIYEQYF
TRBD1,TRBV7-9,-,TRBJ2-7,TGTGCCAGCAGCTTAGGAGGGACAGACTACGAGCAGTACTTC,CASSLGGTDYEQYF
-,TRBV4-2,many,TRBJ1-2,TGTGCCAGCAGCCAAGAAGACTTGTTCTATGGCTACACCTTC,CASSQEDLFYGYTF
TRBD1,TRBV6-2/TRBV6-3,few,TRBJ1-1,TGTGCCAGCATTAGGAGCACAGGGGGCACCACTGAAGCTTTCTTT,CASIRSTGGTTEAFF
-,TRBV4-3,many,TRBJ1-2,TGCGCCAGCAGCCAAGGGAACCGACAGGCTAACTATGGCTACACCTTC,CASSQGNRQANYGYTF
TRBD2,TRBV6-1,many,TRBJ2-5,TGTGCCAGCGGCAAATCTAGCGGGGGAAGAGAGACCCAGTACTTC,CASGKSSGGRETQYF
-,TRBV6-2/TRBV6-3,few,TRBJ1-1,TGTGCCAGCATTACCCCACAGTTGAACACCGAAGCTTTCTTT,CASITPQLNTEAFF
TRBD2,TRBV14,many,TRBJ2-4,TGTGCCAGCAGCCAAGACGGACTAGCGGGGGGGGCCAAAAACATTCAGTACTTC,CASSQDGLAGGAKNIQYF
-,TRBV7-2,-,TRBJ2-1,TGTGCCAGCAGCTTAGTGAGCGGGGACAATGAGTATTTCTTC,CASSLVSGDNEYFF
TRBD2,TRBV7-3,many,TRBJ2-1,TGTGCCAGCAGCTTAAAGTTTGTATCCGGGAGGGGGAGGTTTGAGCAGTTCTTC,CASSLKFVSGRGRFEQFF
-,TRBV7-2,-,TRBJ2-7,TGTGCCAGCAGCCCCTGGGCGGGGACCTCCTACGAGCAGTACTTC,CASSPWAGTSYEQYF
TRBD1,TRBV3-1,many,TRBJ2-1,TGTGCCAGCAGCCAAGGGACAGGGGGCTATGAGCAGTTCTTC,CASSQGTGGYEQFF
TRBD1,TRBV3-1,-,TRBJ2-3,TGTGCCAGCAGCCAAGATCAGGGACAGGGGTGCACAGATACGCAGTATTTT,CASSQDQGQGCTDTQYF
TRBD2,TRBV27,-,TRBJ2-3,TGTGCCAGCAGTTTTTCCTGGACTAGCGGGGGTACTAGCACAGATACGCAGTATTTT,CASSFSWTSGGTSTDTQYF
TRBD1,TRBV28,few,TRBJ1-2,TGTGCCAGCAGCCCTGACAGGGTTCGTGGCTACACCTTC,CASSPDRVRGYTF
TRBD2,TRBV20-1,-,TRBJ2-7,TGCAGTGCTCCCGGGACTAGCGGGAGATGGAACGAGCAGTACTTC,CSAPGTSGRWNEQYF